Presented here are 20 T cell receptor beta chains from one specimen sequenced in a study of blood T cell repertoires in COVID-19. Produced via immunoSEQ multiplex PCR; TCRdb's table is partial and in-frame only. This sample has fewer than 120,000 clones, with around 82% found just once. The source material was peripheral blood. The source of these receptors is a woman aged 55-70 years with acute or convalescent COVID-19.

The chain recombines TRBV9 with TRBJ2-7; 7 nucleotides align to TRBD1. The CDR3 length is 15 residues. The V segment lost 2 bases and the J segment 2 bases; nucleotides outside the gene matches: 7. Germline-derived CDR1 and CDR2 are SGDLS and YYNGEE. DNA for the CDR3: TGTGCCAGCAGCGTCACGGGACAGACCGCCTACGAGCAGTACTTC. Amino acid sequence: CASSVTGQTAYEQYF.

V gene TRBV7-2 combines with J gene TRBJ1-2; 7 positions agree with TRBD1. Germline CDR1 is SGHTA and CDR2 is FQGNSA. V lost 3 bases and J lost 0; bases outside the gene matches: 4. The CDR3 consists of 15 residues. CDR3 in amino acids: CASSFGTAPNYGYTF. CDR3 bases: TGTGCCAGCAGCTTTGGGACAGCTCCTAACTATGGCTACACCTTC.

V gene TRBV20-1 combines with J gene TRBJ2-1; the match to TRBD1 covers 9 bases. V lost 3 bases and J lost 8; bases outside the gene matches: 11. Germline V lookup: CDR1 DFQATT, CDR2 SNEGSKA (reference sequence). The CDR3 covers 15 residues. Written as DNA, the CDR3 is TGCAGTGCTAGTGGGGCAACAGGGGGCGAGTATGAGCAGTTCTTC. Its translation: CSASGATGGEYEQFF.

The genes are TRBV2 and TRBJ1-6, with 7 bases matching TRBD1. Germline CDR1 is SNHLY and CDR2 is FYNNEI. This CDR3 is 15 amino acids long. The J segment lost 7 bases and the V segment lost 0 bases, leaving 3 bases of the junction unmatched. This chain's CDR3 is CASSEALTGNSPLHF. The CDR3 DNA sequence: TGTGCCAGCAGTGAAGCGCTGACAGGGAATTCACCCCTCCACTTT.

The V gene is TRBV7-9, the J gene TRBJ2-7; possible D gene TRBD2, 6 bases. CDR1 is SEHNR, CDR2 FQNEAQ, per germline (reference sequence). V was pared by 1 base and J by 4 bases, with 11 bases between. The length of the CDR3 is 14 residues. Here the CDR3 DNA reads TGTGCCAGCAGCTTAGACAGGAGGGGATACGAGCAGTACTTC. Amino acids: CASSLDRRGYEQYF.

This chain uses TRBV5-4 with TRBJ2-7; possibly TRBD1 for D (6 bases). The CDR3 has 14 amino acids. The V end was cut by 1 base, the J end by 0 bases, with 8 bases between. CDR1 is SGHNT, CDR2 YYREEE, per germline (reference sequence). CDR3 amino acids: CASSLTGSSYEQYF. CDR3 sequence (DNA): TGTGCCAGCAGCTTGACAGGGAGCTCCTACGAGCAGTACTTC.

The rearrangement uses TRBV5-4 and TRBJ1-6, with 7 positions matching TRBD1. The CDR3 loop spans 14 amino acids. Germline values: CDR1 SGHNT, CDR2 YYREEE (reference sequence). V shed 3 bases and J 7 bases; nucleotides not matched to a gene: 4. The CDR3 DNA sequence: TGTGCCAGCAGCTCGCGACAGGGCAATTCACCCCTCCACTTT. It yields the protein CASSSRQGNSPLHF.

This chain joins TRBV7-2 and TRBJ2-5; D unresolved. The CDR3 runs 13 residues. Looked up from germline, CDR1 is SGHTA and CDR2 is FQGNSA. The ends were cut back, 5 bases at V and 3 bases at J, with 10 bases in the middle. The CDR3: CASSEEREETQYF. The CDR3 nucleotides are TGTGCCAGCAGCGAGGAGCGAGAAGAGACCCAGTACTTC.

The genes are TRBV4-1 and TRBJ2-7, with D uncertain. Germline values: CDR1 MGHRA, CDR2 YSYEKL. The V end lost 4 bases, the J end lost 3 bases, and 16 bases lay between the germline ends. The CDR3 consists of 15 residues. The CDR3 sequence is CASSLFGGSNYEQYF. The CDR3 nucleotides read TGCGCCAGCAGCCTATTTGGTGGCAGTAACTACGAGCAGTACTTC.

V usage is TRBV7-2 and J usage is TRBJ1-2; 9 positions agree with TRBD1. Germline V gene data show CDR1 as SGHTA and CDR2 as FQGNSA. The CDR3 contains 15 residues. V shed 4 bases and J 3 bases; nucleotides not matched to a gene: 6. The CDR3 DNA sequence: TGTGCCAGCAGCTGGGGACAGGGACTAGACTATGGCTACACCTTC. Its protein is CASSWGQGLDYGYTF.

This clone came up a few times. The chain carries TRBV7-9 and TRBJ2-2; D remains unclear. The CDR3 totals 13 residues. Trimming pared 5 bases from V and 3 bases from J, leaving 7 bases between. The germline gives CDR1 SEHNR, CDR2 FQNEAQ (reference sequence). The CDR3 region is CASSPSYTGELFF. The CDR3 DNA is TGTGCCAGCAGCCCCTCGTACACCGGGGAGCTGTTTTTT.

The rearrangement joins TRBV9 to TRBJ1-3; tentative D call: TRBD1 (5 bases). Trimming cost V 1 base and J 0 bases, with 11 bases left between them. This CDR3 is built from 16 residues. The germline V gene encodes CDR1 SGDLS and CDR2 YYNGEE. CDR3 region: CASSVQGSLSGNTIYF. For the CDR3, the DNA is TGTGCCAGCAGCGTACAGGGCTCCCTCTCTGGAAACACCATATATTTT.

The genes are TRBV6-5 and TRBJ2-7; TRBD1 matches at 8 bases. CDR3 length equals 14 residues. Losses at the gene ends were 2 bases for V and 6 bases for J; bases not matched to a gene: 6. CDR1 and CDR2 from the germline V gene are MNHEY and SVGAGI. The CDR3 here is CASSYGQGVGEQYF. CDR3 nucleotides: TGTGCCAGCAGTTACGGACAGGGTGTCGGCGAGCAGTACTTC.

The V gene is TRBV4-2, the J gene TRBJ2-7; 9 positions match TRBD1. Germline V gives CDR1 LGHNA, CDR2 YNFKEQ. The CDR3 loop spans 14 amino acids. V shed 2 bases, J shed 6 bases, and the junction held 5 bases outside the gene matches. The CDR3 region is CASSQPGQGGEQYF. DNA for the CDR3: TGTGCCAGCAGCCAACCGGGACAGGGTGGCGAGCAGTACTTC.

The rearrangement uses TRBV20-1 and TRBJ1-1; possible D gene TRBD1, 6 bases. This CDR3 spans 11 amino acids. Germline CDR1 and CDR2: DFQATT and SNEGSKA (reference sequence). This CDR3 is CRTGLATEAFF. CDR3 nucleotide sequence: TGCAGAACAGGGCTGGCCACTGAAGCTTTCTTT.

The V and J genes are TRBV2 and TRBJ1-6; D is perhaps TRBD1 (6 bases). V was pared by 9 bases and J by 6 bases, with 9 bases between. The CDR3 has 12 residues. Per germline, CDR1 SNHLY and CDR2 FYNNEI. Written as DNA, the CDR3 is TGTGCCAGACAGGGTGGTAATTCACCCCTCCACTTT. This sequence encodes CARQGGNSPLHF.

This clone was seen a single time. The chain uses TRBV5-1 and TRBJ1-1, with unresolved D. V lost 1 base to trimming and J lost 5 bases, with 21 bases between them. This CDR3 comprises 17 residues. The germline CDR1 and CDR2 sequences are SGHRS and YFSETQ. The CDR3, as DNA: TGCGCCAGCAGCTTGAGACTGGGGAGGTGGGGAGATACTGAAGCTTTCTTT. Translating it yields CASSLRLGRWGDTEAFF.

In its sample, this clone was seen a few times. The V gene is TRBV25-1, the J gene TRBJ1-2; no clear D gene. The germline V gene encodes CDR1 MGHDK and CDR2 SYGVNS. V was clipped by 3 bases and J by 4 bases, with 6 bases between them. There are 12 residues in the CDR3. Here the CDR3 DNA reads TGTGCCAGCAGTGACCCGTTCTATGGCTACACCTTC. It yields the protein CASSDPFYGYTF.

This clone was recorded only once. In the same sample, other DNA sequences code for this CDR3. The CDR3 reads CASSSQGAGGYTF. The CDR3, as DNA: TGTGCCAGCAGCTCGCAGGGGGCCGGTGGCTACACCTTC. The chain employs TRBV7-2 and TRBJ1-2; 8 positions match TRBD1. The V gene end was trimmed by 4 bases and the J gene end by 7 bases; junction bases not matched to a gene: 5. The CDR3 length is 13 residues. Germline assignment: CDR1 SGHTA and CDR2 FQGNSA.

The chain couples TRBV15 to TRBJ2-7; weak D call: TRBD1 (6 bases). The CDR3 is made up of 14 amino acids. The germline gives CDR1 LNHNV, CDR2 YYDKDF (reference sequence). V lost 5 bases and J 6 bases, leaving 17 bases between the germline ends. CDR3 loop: CATSPWGPGSEQYF. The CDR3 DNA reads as TGTGCCACCAGCCCTTGGGGGCCGGGAAGCGAGCAGTACTTC.